The 9 T cell receptor beta chains below were found in one sample sequenced in a study of blood T cell repertoires in COVID-19 (dated by TCRdb to about 2020). The library relied on the immunoSEQ multiplex PCR assay. Entries here come from immuneACCESS through TCRdb and include only in-frame sequences with V and J called. Some clones fail to appear in such tables; in the studies checked, an unresolved V gene covers under half of the shortfall, and the cause of the remainder is unknown. The sample table holds approximately 93,000 clones, of which around 87% were seen once. About 1% of the sample lies in the top ten. Specimen: peripheral blood. The receptors derive from a human donor in a cohort sampled during active COVID-19.

As DNA, the CDR3 is TGTGCCAGCAGCATTGGGACTAGCGGGAGGTATGAGCAGTTCTTC. This codes for CASSIGTSGRYEQFF. The chain has TRBV7-9 and TRBJ2-1, with 15 bases lining up with TRBD2. CDR1 and CDR2 from the germline V gene are SEHNR and FQNEAQ (reference sequence). J was trimmed by 8 bases and V by 5 bases; bases with no gene match: 4. The CDR3 spans 15 residues.

The CDR3 here is CASSRVGLAVYNEQFF. The DNA of the CDR3 is TGTGCCAGCTCCCGAGTGGGACTAGCGGTCTACAATGAGCAGTTCTTC. J is TRBJ2-1 and V is TRBV18, with TRBD2 matching 11 bases. With 6 bases clipped from V and 3 bases from J, the junction kept 7 bases outside the gene matches. Germline V gene data show CDR1 as KGHSH and CDR2 as LQKENI. The CDR3 runs to 16 residues.

J is TRBJ1-3 and V is TRBV28, with a tentative D call TRBD1 (6 bases). Per the germline V gene, CDR1 is MDHEN and CDR2 is SYDVKM. Trimming removed 11 bases at V and 10 bases at J, with 15 bases between. The CDR3 is made up of 11 amino acids. CDR3 DNA: TGTGCCTCCGCCGGGGGGCCAACCATATATTTT. This translates into CASAGGPTIYF.

The J gene is TRBJ2-3, the V gene TRBV3-1 (or the pseudogene TRBV3-2); D is unclear. This CDR3 spans 17 amino acids. The germline V gene encodes CDR1 LGHDT and CDR2 YNNKEL (reference sequence). V was pared by 4 bases and J by 0 bases, with 17 bases between. Here the CDR3 DNA reads TGTGCCAGCAGCCCCCTAGGAGTATCCCCTAGCACAGATACGCAGTATTTT. Encoded protein: CASSPLGVSPSTDTQYF.

This clone was recorded once. The J gene is TRBJ2-7, the V gene TRBV3-1 (or the pseudogene TRBV3-2), with 12 bases aligning to TRBD2. Trimming removed 4 bases from V and 0 bases from J; junction bases left unmatched: 7. Germline-derived CDR1 and CDR2 are LGHDT and YNNKEL (reference sequence). The CDR3 is 17 residues long. The CDR3 here is CASSRTSGVFSSYEQYF. CDR3 nucleotide sequence: TGTGCCAGCAGCCGGACTAGCGGGGTTTTTAGCTCCTACGAGCAGTACTTC.

The chain joins TRBV5-1 to TRBJ2-3; 14 bases are shared with TRBD2. V lost 3 bases to trimming and J lost 0 bases; unmatched junction nucleotides: 3. Germline V gene sequence: CDR1 SGHRS, CDR2 YFSETQ. The CDR3 consists of 17 residues. CDR3 DNA sequence: TGCGCCAGCAGCTCCCGACTAGCGGGAGGGAGCACAGATACGCAGTATTTT. Its protein product is CASSSRLAGGSTDTQYF.

The chain combines TRBV3-1 (or the pseudogene TRBV3-2) with TRBJ1-6; 7 nucleotides line up with TRBD1. Germline CDR1 and CDR2: LGHDT and YNNKEL (reference sequence). The ends lost 5 bases at V and 5 bases at J; junction bases unmatched: 3. This CDR3 comprises 14 residues. CDR3 residues: CASSRQGNNSPLHF. CDR3 coding DNA: TGTGCCAGCAGCAGACAGGGAAATAATTCACCCCTCCACTTT.

The J gene is TRBJ2-1, the V gene TRBV19; 7 positions agree with TRBD2. The CDR3 runs 15 residues. Germline CDR1 is LNHDA and CDR2 is SQIVND (reference sequence). V gave up 3 bases and J gave up 2 bases; unmatched junction bases: 4. The CDR3 region is CASSMGLAAYNEQFF. For the CDR3, the DNA is TGTGCCAGTAGTATGGGGCTAGCGGCCTACAATGAGCAGTTCTTC.

The chain is built from TRBV5-1 and TRBJ2-5; 8 bases line up with TRBD2. The CDR3 extends over 15 amino acids. V trimming: 5 bases; J trimming: 5 bases; junction bases outside the gene matches: 11. CDR1 is SGHRS and CDR2 is YFSETQ in the germline V gene. CDR3 coding DNA: TGCGCCAGCAGGGCCAGCGGGAGTAAAGAGGAGACCCAGTACTTC. Translating it yields CASRASGSKEETQYF.